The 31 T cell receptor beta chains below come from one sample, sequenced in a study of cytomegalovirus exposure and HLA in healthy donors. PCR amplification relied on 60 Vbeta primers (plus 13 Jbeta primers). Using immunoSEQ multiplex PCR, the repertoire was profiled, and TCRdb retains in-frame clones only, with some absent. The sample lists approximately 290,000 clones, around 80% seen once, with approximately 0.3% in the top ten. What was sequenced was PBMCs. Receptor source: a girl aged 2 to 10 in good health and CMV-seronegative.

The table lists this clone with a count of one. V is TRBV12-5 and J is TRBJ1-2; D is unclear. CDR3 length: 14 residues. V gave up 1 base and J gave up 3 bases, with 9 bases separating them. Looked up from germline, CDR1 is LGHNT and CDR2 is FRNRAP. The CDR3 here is CASGLDMDYYGYTF. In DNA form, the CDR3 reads TGTGCTAGTGGTTTGGACATGGACTACTATGGCTACACCTTC.

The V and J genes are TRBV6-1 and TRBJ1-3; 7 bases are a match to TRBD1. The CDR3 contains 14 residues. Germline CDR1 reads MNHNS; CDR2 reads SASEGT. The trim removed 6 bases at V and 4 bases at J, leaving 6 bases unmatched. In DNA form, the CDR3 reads TGTGCCAGCAGGACAGGGCTTGGAGGAAACACCATATATTTT. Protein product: CASRTGLGGNTIYF.

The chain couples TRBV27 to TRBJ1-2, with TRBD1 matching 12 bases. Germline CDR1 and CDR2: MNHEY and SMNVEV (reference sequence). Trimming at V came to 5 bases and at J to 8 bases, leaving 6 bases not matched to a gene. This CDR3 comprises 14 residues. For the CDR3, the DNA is TGTGCCAGCAGTCCGGGACAGGGGGCACGAGGCTACACCTTC. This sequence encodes CASSPGQGARGYTF.

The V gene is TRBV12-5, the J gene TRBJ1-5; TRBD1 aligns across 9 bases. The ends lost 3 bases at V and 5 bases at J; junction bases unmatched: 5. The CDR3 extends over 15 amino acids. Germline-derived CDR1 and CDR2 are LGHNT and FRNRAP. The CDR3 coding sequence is TGTGCTAGTGGTTTAGGACAGGGGACTGATCAGCCCCAGCATTTT. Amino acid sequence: CASGLGQGTDQPQHF.

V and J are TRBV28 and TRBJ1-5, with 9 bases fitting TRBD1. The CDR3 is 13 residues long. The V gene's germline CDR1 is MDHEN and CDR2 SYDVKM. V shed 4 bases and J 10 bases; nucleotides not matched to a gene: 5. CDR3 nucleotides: TGTGCCAGCAGTTGGACAGGGGATGTACCCCAGCATTTT. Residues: CASSWTGDVPQHF.

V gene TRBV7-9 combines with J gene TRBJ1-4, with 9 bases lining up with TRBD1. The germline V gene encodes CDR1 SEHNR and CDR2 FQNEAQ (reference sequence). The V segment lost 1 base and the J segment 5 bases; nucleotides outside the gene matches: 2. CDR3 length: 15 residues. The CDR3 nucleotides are TGTGCCAGCAGCTTAGGGGACAGGGACAATGAAAAACTGTTTTTT. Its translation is CASSLGDRDNEKLFF.

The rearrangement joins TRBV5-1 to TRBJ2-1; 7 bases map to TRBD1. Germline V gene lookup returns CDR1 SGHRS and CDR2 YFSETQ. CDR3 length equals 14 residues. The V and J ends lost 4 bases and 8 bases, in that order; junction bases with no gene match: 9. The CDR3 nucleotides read TGCGCCAGCAGCCTAGGGGGCCCGAGAGATGAGCAGTTCTTC. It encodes CASSLGGPRDEQFF.

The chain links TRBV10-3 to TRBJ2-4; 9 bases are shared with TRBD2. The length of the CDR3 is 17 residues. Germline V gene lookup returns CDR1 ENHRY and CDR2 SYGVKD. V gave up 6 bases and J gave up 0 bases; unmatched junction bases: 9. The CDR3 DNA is TGTGCCATCAGCCAGACTAGCGGTCAACTAGCCAAAAACATTCAGTACTTC. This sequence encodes CAISQTSGQLAKNIQYF.

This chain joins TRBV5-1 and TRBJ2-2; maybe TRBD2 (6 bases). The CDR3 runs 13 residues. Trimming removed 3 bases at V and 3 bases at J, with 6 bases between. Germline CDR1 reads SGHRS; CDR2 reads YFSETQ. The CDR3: CASSWRDTGELFF. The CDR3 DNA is TGCGCCAGCAGCTGGAGGGACACCGGGGAGCTGTTTTTT.

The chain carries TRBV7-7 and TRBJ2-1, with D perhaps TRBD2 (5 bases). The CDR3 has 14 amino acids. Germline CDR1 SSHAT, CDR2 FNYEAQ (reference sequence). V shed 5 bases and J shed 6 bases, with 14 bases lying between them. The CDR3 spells CASSPPGAGNEQFF. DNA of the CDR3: TGTGCCAGCAGCCCCCCGGGTGCGGGCAATGAGCAGTTCTTC.

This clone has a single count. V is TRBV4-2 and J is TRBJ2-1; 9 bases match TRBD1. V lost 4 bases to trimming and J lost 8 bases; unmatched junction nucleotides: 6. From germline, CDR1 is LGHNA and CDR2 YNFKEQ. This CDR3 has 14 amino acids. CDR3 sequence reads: CASSLGQGSDEQFF. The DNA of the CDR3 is TGTGCCAGCAGCCTCGGACAGGGGTCCGATGAGCAGTTCTTC.

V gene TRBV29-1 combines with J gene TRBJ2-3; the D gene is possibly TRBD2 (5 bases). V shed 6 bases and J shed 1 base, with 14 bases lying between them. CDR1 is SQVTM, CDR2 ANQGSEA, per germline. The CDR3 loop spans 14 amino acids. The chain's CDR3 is CSVKLVFGTDTQYF. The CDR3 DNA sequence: TGCAGCGTGAAACTAGTGTTCGGCACAGATACGCAGTATTTT.

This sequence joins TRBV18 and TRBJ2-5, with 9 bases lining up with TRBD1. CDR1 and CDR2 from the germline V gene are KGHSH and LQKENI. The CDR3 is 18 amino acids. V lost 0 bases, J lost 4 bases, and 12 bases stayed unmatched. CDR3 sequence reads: CASSPPGTGTRRRETQYF. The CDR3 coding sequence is TGTGCCAGCTCACCACCCGGGACAGGGACAAGGAGGCGAGAGACCCAGTACTTC. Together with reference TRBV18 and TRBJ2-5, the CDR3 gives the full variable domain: NAGVMQNPRHLVRRRGQEARLRCSPMKGHSHVYWYRQLPEEGLKFMVYLQKENIIDESGMPKERFSAEFPKEGPSILRIQQVVRGDSAAYFCASSPPGTGTRRRETQYFGPGTRLLVL.

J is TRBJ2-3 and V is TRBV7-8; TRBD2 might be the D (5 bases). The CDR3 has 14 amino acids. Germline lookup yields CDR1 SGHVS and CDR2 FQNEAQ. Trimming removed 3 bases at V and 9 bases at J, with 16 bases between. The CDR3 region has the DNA TGTGCCAGCAGCTTTGCTCGGGTTGGGGAGACGCAGTATTTT. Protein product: CASSFARVGETQYF. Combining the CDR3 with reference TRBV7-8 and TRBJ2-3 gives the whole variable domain GAGVSQSPRYKVAKRGQDVALRCDPISGHVSLFWYQQALGQGPEFLTYFQNEAQLDKSGLPSDRFFAERPEGSVSTLKIQRTQQEDSAVYLCASSFARVGETQYFGPGTRLTVL.

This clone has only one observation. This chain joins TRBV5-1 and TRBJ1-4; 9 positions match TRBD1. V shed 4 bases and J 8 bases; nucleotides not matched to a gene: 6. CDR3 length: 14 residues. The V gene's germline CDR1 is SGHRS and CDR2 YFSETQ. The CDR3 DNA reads TGCGCCAGCAGCACGGGACAGGGAGGGGAAAAACTGTTTTTT. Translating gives CASSTGQGGEKLFF.

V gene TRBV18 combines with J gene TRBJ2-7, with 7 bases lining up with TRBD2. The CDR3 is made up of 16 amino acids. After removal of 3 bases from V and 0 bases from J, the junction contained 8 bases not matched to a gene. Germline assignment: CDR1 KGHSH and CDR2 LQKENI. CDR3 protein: CASSPGMREPSYEQYF. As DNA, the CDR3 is TGTGCCAGCTCACCGGGAATGCGGGAGCCCTCCTACGAGCAGTACTTC.

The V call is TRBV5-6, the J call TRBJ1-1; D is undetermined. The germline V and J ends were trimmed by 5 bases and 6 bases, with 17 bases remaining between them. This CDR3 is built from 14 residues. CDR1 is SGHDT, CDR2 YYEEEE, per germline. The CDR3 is CASSRLSSRPEAFF. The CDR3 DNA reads TGTGCCAGCAGTCGACTTTCTTCTCGGCCTGAAGCTTTCTTT.

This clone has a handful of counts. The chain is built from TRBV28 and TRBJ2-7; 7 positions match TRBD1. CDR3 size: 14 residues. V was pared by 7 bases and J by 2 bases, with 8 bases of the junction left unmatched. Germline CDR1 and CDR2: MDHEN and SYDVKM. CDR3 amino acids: CASTSGTATYEQYF. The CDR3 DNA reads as TGTGCCAGCACTTCCGGGACAGCTACCTACGAGCAGTACTTC.

CDR3 nucleotide sequence: TGTGCCAGTAGTATGACTAGCGGGGGCCACGAGCAGTACTTC. Translation gives CASSMTSGGHEQYF. The rearrangement uses TRBV19 and TRBJ2-5; 12 nucleotides match TRBD2. The J call may be in error: the DNA end matches TRBJ2-7 better. The CDR3 runs 14 residues. CDR1 LNHDA and CDR2 SQIVND come from the germline V gene (reference sequence).

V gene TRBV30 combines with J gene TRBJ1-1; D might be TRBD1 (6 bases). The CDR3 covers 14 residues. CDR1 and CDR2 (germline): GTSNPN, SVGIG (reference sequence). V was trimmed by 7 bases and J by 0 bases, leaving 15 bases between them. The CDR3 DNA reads TGTGCCTACCAGGGAGGGGACATGAACACTGAAGCTTTCTTT. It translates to CAYQGGDMNTEAFF.

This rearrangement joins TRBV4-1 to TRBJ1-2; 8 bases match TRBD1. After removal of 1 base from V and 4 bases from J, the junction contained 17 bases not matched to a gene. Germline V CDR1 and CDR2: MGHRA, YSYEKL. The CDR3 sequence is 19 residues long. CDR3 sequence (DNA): TGCGCCAGCAGCCAAGGACTCGGATCAACTCGGGACAGGCTCTATGGCTACACCTTC. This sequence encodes CASSQGLGSTRDRLYGYTF.

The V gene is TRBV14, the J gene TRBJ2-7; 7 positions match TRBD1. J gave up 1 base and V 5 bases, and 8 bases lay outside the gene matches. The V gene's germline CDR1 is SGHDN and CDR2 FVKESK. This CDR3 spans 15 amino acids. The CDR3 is CASSKTGSGSYEQYF. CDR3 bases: TGTGCCAGCAGCAAGACAGGGAGTGGGTCCTACGAGCAGTACTTC.

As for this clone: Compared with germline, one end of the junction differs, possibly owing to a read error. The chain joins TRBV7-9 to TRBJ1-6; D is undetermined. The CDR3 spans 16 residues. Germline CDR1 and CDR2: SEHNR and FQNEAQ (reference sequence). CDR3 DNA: TGTTCCAGCAGCTTAGAACCAGCAGGTATCCATTCACCCCTCCACTTT. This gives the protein CSSSLEPAGIHSPLHF.

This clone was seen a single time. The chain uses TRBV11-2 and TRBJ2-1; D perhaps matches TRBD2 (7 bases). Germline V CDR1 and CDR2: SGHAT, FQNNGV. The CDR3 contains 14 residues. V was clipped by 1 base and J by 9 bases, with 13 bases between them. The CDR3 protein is CASSLGGRGSEQFF. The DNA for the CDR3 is TGTGCCAGCAGCTTAGGGGGGAGGGGGAGTGAGCAGTTCTTC.

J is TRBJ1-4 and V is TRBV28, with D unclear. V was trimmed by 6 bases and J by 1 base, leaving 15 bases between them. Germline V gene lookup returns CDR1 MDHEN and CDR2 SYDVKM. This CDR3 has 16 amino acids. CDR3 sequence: CASSRLRRGTNEKLFF. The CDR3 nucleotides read TGTGCCAGCAGCCGACTTCGACGGGGAACTAATGAAAAACTGTTTTTT. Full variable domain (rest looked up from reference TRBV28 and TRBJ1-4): DVKVTQSSRYLVKRTGEKVFLECVQDMDHENMFWYRQDPGLGLRLIYFSYDVKMKEKGDIPEGYSVSREKKERFSLILESASTNQTSMYLCASSRLRRGTNEKLFFGSGTQLSVL.

The DNA for the CDR3 is TGTGCCAGCAGCGTATACAGGGCCCAGCCCCAGCATTTT. Translating it yields CASSVYRAQPQHF. V and J are TRBV2 and TRBJ1-5, with D perhaps TRBD1 (6 bases). The CDR3 has 13 residues. CDR1 is SNHLY, CDR2 FYNNEI, per germline. V lost 6 bases and J 7 bases, leaving 13 bases between the germline ends.

In DNA, the CDR3 is TGTGCCAGCGTACGGAAGGGGACTAGCGGGGGGGCGTATACGCAGTATTTT. This codes for CASVRKGTSGGAYTQYF. This rearrangement joins TRBV2 to TRBJ2-3, with TRBD2 matching over 16 bases. This CDR3 is built from 17 residues. The germline V gene encodes CDR1 SNHLY and CDR2 FYNNEI. J gave up 7 bases and V 8 bases, and 12 bases lay outside the gene matches.

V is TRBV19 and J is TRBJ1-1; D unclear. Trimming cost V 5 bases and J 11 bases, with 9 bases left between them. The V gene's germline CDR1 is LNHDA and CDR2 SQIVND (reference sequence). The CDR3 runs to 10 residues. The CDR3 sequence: CASSSGSAFF. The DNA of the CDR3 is TGTGCCAGTAGTTCAGGATCGGCTTTCTTT.

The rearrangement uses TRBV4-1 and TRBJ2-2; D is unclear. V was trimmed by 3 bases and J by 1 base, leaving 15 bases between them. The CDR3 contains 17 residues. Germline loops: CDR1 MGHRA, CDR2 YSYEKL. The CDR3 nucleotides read TGCGCCAGCAGCCATCTCCTCCCCCAGGTGAACACCGGGGAGCTGTTTTTT. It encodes CASSHLLPQVNTGELFF.

CDR3 sequence reads: CASSLDWREIGETQYF. The CDR3 region has the DNA TGTGCCAGCAGCTTAGACTGGCGGGAGATAGGAGAGACCCAGTACTTC. This chain connects TRBV11-2 to TRBJ2-5, with 7 bases lining up with TRBD2. Unmatched junction bases numbered 8, after V lost 0 bases and J lost 4 bases. The CDR3 extends over 16 amino acids. CDR1 is SGHAT, CDR2 FQNNGV, per germline.

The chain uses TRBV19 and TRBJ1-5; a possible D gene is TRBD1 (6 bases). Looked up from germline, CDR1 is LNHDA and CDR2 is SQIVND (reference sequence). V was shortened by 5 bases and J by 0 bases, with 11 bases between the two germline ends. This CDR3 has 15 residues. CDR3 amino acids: CASSPGVYSNQPQHF. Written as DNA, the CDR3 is TGTGCCAGTAGTCCAGGGGTCTATAGCAATCAGCCCCAGCATTTT.